This is a list of T cell receptor beta chains from one sample in a study of CD4 T cells in relation to SARS-CoV-2 and coronaviruses. These receptors are not linked to any known antigen. The assay was immunoSEQ multiplex PCR, and TCRdb's table has in-frame clones only and misses some. The sample includes 20,000 or so clones, 55% to 75% of them seen just once. The sample was CD4+ T cells from PBMCs, cultured in vitro. The receptors were gathered from a human donor in good health. Both conserved end residues are part of each CDR3. Fields, in order: J gene, V gene, D gene, clone size, CDR3 DNA, CDR3 protein. D genes are given only for firm matches. Not all rows give a size; the values are once, few, many and, for expanded clones, a class.

j_gene: TRBJ2-4
v_gene: TRBV10-2
d_gene: TRBD1
abundance: .
CDR3nt: TGCGCCAGCAGGGACAGGCCTATATTTCTAGCCAAAAACATTCAGTACTTC
CDR3aa: CASRDRPIFLAKNIQYF

j_gene: TRBJ1-1
v_gene: TRBV5-6
d_gene: .
abundance: .
CDR3nt: TGTGCCAGCAGCTTGCCAAACACTGAAGCTTTCTTT
CDR3aa: CASSLPNTEAFF

j_gene: TRBJ1-1
v_gene: TRBV3-1/TRBV3-2
d_gene: .
abundance: .
CDR3nt: TGTGCCAGCGCTGGTCCCCAGGGGACTTGGGGGAACACTGAAGCTTTCTTT
CDR3aa: CASAGPQGTWGNTEAFF

j_gene: TRBJ2-3
v_gene: TRBV5-1
d_gene: TRBD2
abundance: .
CDR3nt: TGCGCCAGCAGGGCCGTTCTAGCGGGGGGGGGCGCAGATACGCAGTATTTT
CDR3aa: CASRAVLAGGGADTQYF

j_gene: TRBJ2-1
v_gene: TRBV4-3
d_gene: .
abundance: .
CDR3nt: TGCGCCAGCAGCCGCTGGGACTCCTATACCAATGAGCAGTTCTTC
CDR3aa: CASSRWDSYTNEQFF

j_gene: TRBJ2-7
v_gene: TRBV12-5
d_gene: TRBD2
abundance: few
CDR3nt: TGTGCTAGTGCCTCGGGGGGGGACTTCTACGAGCAGTACTTC
CDR3aa: CASASGGDFYEQYF

j_gene: TRBJ1-5
v_gene: TRBV19
d_gene: .
abundance: .
CDR3nt: TGTGCCAGTAGTTTACAGGGACGGCGGTATAGCAATCAGCCCCAGCATTTT
CDR3aa: CASSLQGRRYSNQPQHF

j_gene: TRBJ1-3
v_gene: TRBV7-2
d_gene: .
abundance: .
CDR3nt: TGTGCCAGCAGCTTAGAAGCGGGGTCTGGAAACACCATATATTTT
CDR3aa: CASSLEAGSGNTIYF

j_gene: TRBJ2-7
v_gene: TRBV19
d_gene: TRBD2
abundance: few
CDR3nt: TGTGCCAGTAGTACCCGTGCGGCGGGGGGTGGAGGGCAGTACTTC
CDR3aa: CASSTRAAGGGGQYF

j_gene: TRBJ2-7
v_gene: TRBV11-1
d_gene: TRBD2
abundance: .
CDR3nt: TGTGCCAGCAGCCCCCGACTAGCGGTTTTCTACGAGCAGTACTTC
CDR3aa: CASSPRLAVFYEQYF

j_gene: TRBJ2-3
v_gene: TRBV6-2/TRBV6-3
d_gene: TRBD2
abundance: .
CDR3nt: TGTGCCAGCAGTTACGTAGCGGGGGGACTCACAGATACGCAGTATTTT
CDR3aa: CASSYVAGGLTDTQYF

j_gene: TRBJ1-2
v_gene: TRBV18
d_gene: .
abundance: .
CDR3nt: TGTGCCAGCTCACCGATAAAGTCCCGGGAGGGCTACACCTTC
CDR3aa: CASSPIKSREGYTF

j_gene: TRBJ2-3
v_gene: TRBV6-6
d_gene: .
abundance: .
CDR3nt: TGTGCCAGCACCTCGGGGGCGGGGGTGTCCTCAGATACGCAGTATTTT
CDR3aa: CASTSGAGVSSDTQYF

j_gene: TRBJ1-4
v_gene: TRBV5-6
d_gene: TRBD1
abundance: .
CDR3nt: TGTGCCAGCAGCCACAACGGCGACAGGGTGGGTGAAAAACTGTTTTTT
CDR3aa: CASSHNGDRVGEKLFF

j_gene: TRBJ2-6
v_gene: TRBV6-5
d_gene: .
abundance: .
CDR3nt: TGTGCCAGCAGTTACTCACTCACTGGGGCCAACGTCCTGACTTTC
CDR3aa: CASSYSLTGANVLTF

j_gene: TRBJ2-3
v_gene: TRBV5-4
d_gene: .
abundance: once
CDR3nt: TGTGCCAGCGGCATGATGGGGGCCATATATACGCAGTATTTT
CDR3aa: CASGMMGAIYTQYF

j_gene: TRBJ2-3
v_gene: TRBV18
d_gene: TRBD2
abundance: .
CDR3nt: TGTGCCAGCTCGTCGTTTACTAGCGGGAGGGCCGGAGATACGCAGTATTTT
CDR3aa: CASSSFTSGRAGDTQYF

j_gene: TRBJ1-2
v_gene: TRBV14
d_gene: .
abundance: .
CDR3nt: TGTGCCAGCAGCCAAGATTTAGCAGGGACTGGCTACACCTTC
CDR3aa: CASSQDLAGTGYTF

j_gene: TRBJ2-1
v_gene: TRBV7-9
d_gene: .
abundance: few
CDR3nt: TGTGCCAGCAGCTCACCGGGACTTTACAATGAGCAGTTCTTC
CDR3aa: CASSSPGLYNEQFF

j_gene: TRBJ1-2
v_gene: TRBV12-2
d_gene: .
abundance: .
CDR3nt: TGTGCAAGTCGCTGGACAGAGAACTATGGCTACACCTTC
CDR3aa: CASRWTENYGYTF

j_gene: TRBJ2-7
v_gene: TRBV11-3
d_gene: TRBD2
abundance: .
CDR3nt: TGTGCCAGCAGCCGGACTAGCGGGAGTTACGAGCAGTACTTC
CDR3aa: CASSRTSGSYEQYF

j_gene: TRBJ1-1
v_gene: TRBV6-5
d_gene: .
abundance: .
CDR3nt: TGTGCCAGCAGTTACGGGCCATCGAACACTGAAGCTTTCTTT
CDR3aa: CASSYGPSNTEAFF

j_gene: TRBJ1-3
v_gene: TRBV5-5
d_gene: .
abundance: .
CDR3nt: TGTGCCAGCAGCTTGGGGGAGAGAGGAGGAAACACCATATATTTT
CDR3aa: CASSLGERGGNTIYF

j_gene: TRBJ2-3
v_gene: TRBV5-1
d_gene: TRBD2
abundance: .
CDR3nt: TGCGCCAGCGGCGGGGGGGCAGGAGGAACAGATACGCAGTATTTT
CDR3aa: CASGGGAGGTDTQYF

j_gene: TRBJ1-1
v_gene: TRBV3-1/TRBV3-2
d_gene: .
abundance: .
CDR3nt: TGTGCCAGCAGCCAAGCGTTCGGTGAAGCTTTCTTT
CDR3aa: CASSQAFGEAFF

j_gene: TRBJ2-5
v_gene: TRBV6-5
d_gene: .
abundance: .
CDR3nt: TGTGCCAGCAGCCGAGGACATCCCGAAGAGACCCAGTACTTC
CDR3aa: CASSRGHPEETQYF

j_gene: TRBJ1-1
v_gene: TRBV7-9
d_gene: .
abundance: .
CDR3nt: TGTGCCAGCAGCTTACAAACAGGGCGACCTTTCTTT
CDR3aa: CASSLQTGRPFF

j_gene: TRBJ1-2
v_gene: TRBV5-4
d_gene: .
abundance: .
CDR3nt: TGTGCCAGCAGCGAGGATTTAGCTAACTATGGCTACACCTTC
CDR3aa: CASSEDLANYGYTF